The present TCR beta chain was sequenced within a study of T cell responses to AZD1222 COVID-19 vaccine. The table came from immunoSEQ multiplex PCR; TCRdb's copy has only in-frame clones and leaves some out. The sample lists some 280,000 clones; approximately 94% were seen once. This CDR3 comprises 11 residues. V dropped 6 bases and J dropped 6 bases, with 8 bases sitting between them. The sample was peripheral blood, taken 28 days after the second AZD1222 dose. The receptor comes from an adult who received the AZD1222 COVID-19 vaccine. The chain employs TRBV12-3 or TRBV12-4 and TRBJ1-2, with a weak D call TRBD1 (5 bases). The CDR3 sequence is CASRGDDGYTF. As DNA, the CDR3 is TGTGCCAGCAGGGGGGACGATGGCTACACCTTC.